These 11 T cell receptor beta chains originate from one sample sequenced in a study of shared clonotypes between healthy human individuals. Here immunoSEQ multiplex PCR was the method, and the copy in TCRdb shows in-frame clones only, minus some. The sample carries some 2.1 million clones, 85% to 95% recorded once. The sample consisted of naive CD4+ T cells sorted from blood. Subset defined: CD45RA+ positively selected. The origin of the receptors is a man aged 18-30 years in good health.

J is TRBJ1-2 and V is TRBV30; D remains unclear. V gave up 0 bases and J gave up 0 bases, with 11 bases separating them. This CDR3 has 15 amino acids. The germline CDR1 and CDR2 sequences are GTSNPN and SVGIG (reference sequence). The CDR3 protein is CAWSVLRRTNYGYTF. The CDR3 DNA is TGTGCCTGGAGTGTACTGCGACGGACTAACTATGGCTACACCTTC.

For this clone: The sample contains more than one DNA sequence encoding this CDR3. The chain combines TRBV7-9 with TRBJ2-2; the D gene is possibly TRBD1 (5 bases). Deletions cut 4 bases from V and 1 base from J, with 7 bases between. In germline, CDR1 is SEHNR, CDR2 FQNEAQ (reference sequence). This CDR3 comprises 14 residues. CDR3 sequence reads: CASSSTGNTGELFF. Here the CDR3 DNA reads TGTGCCAGCAGCTCCACAGGGAACACCGGGGAGCTGTTTTTT. Full variable domain (outside the CDR3, taken from reference TRBV7-9 and TRBJ2-2): DTGVSQNPRHKITKRGQNVTFRCDPISEHNRLYWYRQTLGQGPEFLTYFQNEAQLEKSRLLSDRFSAERPKGSFSTLEIQRTEQGDSAMYLCASSSTGNTGELFFGEGSRLTVL.

This clone was seen just once. The chain joins TRBV19 to TRBJ2-3, with D uncertain. CDR1 is LNHDA and CDR2 is SQIVND in the germline V gene (reference sequence). Trimming shortened V by 2 bases and J by 4 bases, and 4 bases separated the two germline ends. This CDR3 contains 12 residues. In nucleotides, the CDR3 is TGTGCCAGTAGTATAAAGTCAGATACGCAGTATTTT. Its protein product is CASSIKSDTQYF.

This rearrangement joins TRBV18 to TRBJ1-5; D possibly corresponds to TRBD1 (6 bases). Deletions cut 5 bases from V and 5 bases from J, with 13 bases between. This CDR3 has 14 residues. Germline V gene sequence: CDR1 KGHSH, CDR2 LQKENI. CDR3 in amino acids: CASSSAGADQPQHF. The CDR3 bases are TGTGCCAGCTCATCGGCGGGGGCAGATCAGCCCCAGCATTTT.

Only one count was recorded for this clone. V is TRBV7-6 and J is TRBJ1-3; unclear D gene. This CDR3 comprises 15 residues. The germline CDR1 and CDR2 sequences are SGHVS and FNYEAQ. V was cut by 1 base and J by 0 bases, with 7 bases left in between. CDR3 sequence reads: CASSLDPHSGNTIYF. DNA of the CDR3: TGTGCCAGCAGCTTAGATCCCCACTCTGGAAACACCATATATTTT.

This chain uses TRBV5-1 with TRBJ2-3; 11 nucleotides align to TRBD2. The CDR3 contains 16 residues. Germline trimming cut 1 base from V and 2 bases from J; bases unmatched to any gene: 3. The germline V gene encodes CDR1 SGHRS and CDR2 YFSETQ. Here the CDR3 reads CASSLTSGRNTDTQYF. CDR3 bases: TGCGCCAGCAGCTTGACTAGCGGGAGAAACACAGATACGCAGTATTTT.

The gene calls are TRBV28 and TRBJ2-1, with 8 bases lining up with TRBD2. The CDR3 sequence is 14 residues long. Trimming removed 5 bases from V and 6 bases from J; junction bases left unmatched: 6. Germline lookup yields CDR1 MDHEN and CDR2 SYDVKM. This CDR3 reads CASSPSGSRNEQFF. The DNA for the CDR3 is TGTGCCAGCAGTCCCAGCGGGAGTCGCAATGAGCAGTTCTTC.

The chain links TRBV6-5 to TRBJ1-1, with D uncertain. V was clipped by 4 bases and J by 0 bases, with 15 bases between them. The CDR3 is made up of 16 amino acids. CDR1 is MNHEY and CDR2 is SVGAGI in the germline V gene. The CDR3 DNA is TGTGCCAGCAGTTCCGGGCCGGCGGAGATGAACACTGAAGCTTTCTTT. Encoded protein: CASSSGPAEMNTEAFF.

V gene TRBV7-2 combines with J gene TRBJ1-6; D gene uncertain. The V end lost 0 bases, the J end lost 0 bases, and 6 bases lay between the germline ends. The CDR3 has 16 amino acids. CDR1 and CDR2 (germline): SGHTA, FQGNSA. In DNA, the CDR3 is TGTGCCAGCAGCTTAGCAGAAGGCTCCTATAATTCACCCCTCCACTTT. Its translation is CASSLAEGSYNSPLHF. Filled out from reference TRBV7-2 and TRBJ1-6, the complete variable domain reads GAGVSQSPSNKVTEKGKDVELRCDPISGHTALYWYRQSLGQGLEFLIYFQGNSAPDKSGLPSDRFSAERTGGSVSTLTIQRTQQEDSAVYLCASSLAEGSYNSPLHFGNGTRLTVT.

V and J are TRBV5-1 and TRBJ1-6; a possible D gene is TRBD1 (5 bases). The CDR3 has 15 residues. Between the trimmed V and J ends, which lost 7 bases and 7 bases, there was a span of 18 bases. Germline V gives CDR1 SGHRS, CDR2 YFSETQ. The CDR3 DNA reads as TGCGCCAGCTCAACCTCGGGACGAGGGAATTCACCCCTCCACTTT. Translated: CASSTSGRGNSPLHF.

The V call is TRBV28, the J call TRBJ1-4; perhaps TRBD1 as D (5 bases). The CDR3 contains 13 residues. V lost 9 bases and J lost 8, with 16 bases in between. The germline gives CDR1 MDHEN, CDR2 SYDVKM. In DNA form, the CDR3 reads TGTGCCAGTTCGGGGGGTCCAGGAGAAAAACTGTTTTTT. Its protein product is CASSGGPGEKLFF.